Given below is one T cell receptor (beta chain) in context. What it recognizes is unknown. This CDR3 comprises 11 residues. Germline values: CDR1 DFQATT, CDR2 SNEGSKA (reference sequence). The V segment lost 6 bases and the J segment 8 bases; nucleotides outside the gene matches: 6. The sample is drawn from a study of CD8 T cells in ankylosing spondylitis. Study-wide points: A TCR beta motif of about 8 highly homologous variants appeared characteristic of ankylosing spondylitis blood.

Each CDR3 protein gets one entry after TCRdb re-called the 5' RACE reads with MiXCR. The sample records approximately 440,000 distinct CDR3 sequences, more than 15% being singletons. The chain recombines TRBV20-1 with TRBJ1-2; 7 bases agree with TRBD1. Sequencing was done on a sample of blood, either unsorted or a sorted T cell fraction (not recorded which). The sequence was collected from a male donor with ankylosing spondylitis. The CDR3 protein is CSAAPRGGYTF. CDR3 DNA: TGCAGTGCAGCGCCCAGGGGGGGCTACACCTTC.